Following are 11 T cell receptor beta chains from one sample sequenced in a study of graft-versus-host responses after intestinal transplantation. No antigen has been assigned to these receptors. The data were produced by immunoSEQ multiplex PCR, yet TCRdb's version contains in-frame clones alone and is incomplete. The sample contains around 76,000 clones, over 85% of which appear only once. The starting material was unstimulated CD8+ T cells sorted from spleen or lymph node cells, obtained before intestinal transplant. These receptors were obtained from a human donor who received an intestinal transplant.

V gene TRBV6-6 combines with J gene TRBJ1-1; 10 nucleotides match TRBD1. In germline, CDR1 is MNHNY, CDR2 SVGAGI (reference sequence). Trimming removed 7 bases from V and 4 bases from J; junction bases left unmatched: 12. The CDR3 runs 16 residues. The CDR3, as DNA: TGTGCCAGCACCCTAAACTCGGACAGGGGGGCCACTGAAGCTTTCTTT. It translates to CASTLNSDRGATEAFF.

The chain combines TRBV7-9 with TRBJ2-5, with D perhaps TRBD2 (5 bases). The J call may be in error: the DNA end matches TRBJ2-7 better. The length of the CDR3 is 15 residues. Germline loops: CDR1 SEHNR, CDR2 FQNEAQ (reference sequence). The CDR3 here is CASSPVSLASYEQYF. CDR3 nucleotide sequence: TGTGCCAGCAGCCCGGTGAGTCTAGCCTCCTACGAGCAGTACTTC.

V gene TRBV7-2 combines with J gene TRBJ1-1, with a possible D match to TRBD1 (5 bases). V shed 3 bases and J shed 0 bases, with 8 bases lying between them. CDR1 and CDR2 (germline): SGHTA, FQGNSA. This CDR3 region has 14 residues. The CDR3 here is CASSLDTLNTEAFF. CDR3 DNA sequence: TGTGCCAGCAGCTTGGACACACTGAACACTGAAGCTTTCTTT.

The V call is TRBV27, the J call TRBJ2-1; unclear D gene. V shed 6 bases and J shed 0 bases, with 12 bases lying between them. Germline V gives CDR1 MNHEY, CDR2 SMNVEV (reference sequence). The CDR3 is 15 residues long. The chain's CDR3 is CASSPVGSSYNEQFF. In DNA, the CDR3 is TGTGCCAGCAGCCCGGTAGGAAGCTCCTACAATGAGCAGTTCTTC.

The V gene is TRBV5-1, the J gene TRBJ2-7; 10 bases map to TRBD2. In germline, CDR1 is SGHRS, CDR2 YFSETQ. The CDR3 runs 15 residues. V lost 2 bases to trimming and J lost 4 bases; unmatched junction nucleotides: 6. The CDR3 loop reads CASSFTSGIGYEQYF. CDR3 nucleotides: TGCGCCAGCAGCTTTACTAGCGGGATAGGATACGAGCAGTACTTC.

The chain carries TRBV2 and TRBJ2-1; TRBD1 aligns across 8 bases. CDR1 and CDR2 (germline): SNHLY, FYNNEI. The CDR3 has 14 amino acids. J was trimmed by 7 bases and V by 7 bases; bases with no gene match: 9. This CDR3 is CASIRAGGGNEQFF. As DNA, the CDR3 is TGTGCCAGCATTAGGGCAGGGGGCGGGAATGAGCAGTTCTTC.

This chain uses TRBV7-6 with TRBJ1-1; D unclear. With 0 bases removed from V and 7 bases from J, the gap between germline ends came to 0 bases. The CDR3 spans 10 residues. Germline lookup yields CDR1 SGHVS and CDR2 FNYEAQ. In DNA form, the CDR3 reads TGTGCCAGCAGCTTAGCTGAAGCTTTCTTT. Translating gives CASSLAEAFF.

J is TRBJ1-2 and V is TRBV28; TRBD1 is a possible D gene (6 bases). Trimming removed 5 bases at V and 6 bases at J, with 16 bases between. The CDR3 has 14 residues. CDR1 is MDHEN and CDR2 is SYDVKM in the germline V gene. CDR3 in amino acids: CASSPSAGVHGYTF. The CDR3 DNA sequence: TGTGCCAGCAGTCCATCCGCAGGGGTTCATGGCTACACCTTC.

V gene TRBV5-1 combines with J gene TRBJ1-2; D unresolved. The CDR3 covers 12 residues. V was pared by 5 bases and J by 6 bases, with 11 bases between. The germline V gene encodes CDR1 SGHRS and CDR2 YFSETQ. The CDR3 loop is CASSLPGDGYTF. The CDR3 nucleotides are TGCGCCAGCAGTCTTCCCGGGGATGGCTACACCTTC. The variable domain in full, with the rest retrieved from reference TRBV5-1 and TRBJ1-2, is KAGVTQTPRYLIKTRGQQVTLSCSPISGHRSVSWYQQTPGQGLQFLFEYFSETQRNKGNFPGRFSGRQFSNSRSEMNVSTLELGDSALYLCASSLPGDGYTFGSGTRLTVV.

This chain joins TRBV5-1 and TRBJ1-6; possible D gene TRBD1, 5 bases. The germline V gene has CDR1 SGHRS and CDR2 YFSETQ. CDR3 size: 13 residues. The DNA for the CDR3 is TGCGACTCTAAGGGGTTGAGTAATTCACCCCTCCACTTT. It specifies CDSKGLSNSPLHF.

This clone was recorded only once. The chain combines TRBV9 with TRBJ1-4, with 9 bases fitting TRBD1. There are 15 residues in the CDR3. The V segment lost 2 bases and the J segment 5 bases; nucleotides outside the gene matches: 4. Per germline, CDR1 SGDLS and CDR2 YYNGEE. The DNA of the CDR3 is TGTGCCAGCAGCGTTGGAGGACAGGGGAATGAAAAACTGTTTTTT. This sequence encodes CASSVGGQGNEKLFF.